The next 32 T cell receptor beta chains were all read from a single sample in a study of blood T cells in healthy people across ages. A second PCR of 7 to 11 cycles used a sample-barcoded 5' primer and a J-beta primer mix. TCRdb passed the 5' RACE reads through MiXCR, listing each CDR3 protein once. The repertoire holds about a million distinct CDR3 sequences, with roughly 51% as singletons. Sequences were obtained from blood. The receptor source for this set is a woman in her fifties or sixties in good health.

This chain joins TRBV5-1 and TRBJ2-4; 10 bases are a match to TRBD2. CDR1 is SGHRS and CDR2 is YFSETQ in the germline V gene. The trim removed 0 bases at V and 15 bases at J, leaving 9 bases unmatched. The CDR3 has 14 amino acids. The CDR3 region is CASSLDPAGGFPYF. The DNA of the CDR3 is TGCGCCAGCAGCTTGGACCCAGCGGGAGGGTTTCCGTACTTC.

The chain combines TRBV12-3 or TRBV12-4 with TRBJ1-2; TRBD1 matches 7 bases. J gave up 7 bases and V 4 bases, and 6 bases lay outside the gene matches. The CDR3 runs to 13 residues. The CDR3 nucleotides are TGTGCCAGCAGTTGCTCAGGGGGATTTGGCTACACCTTC. Encoded protein: CASSCSGGFGYTF.

The CDR3 sequence is CASSYSSYGGYEQYF. The CDR3, as DNA: TGTGCCAGCAGTTACTCTAGCTATGGCGGATACGAGCAGTACTTC. The V and J genes are TRBV6-5 and TRBJ2-7; D call uncertain. V was cut by 0 bases and J by 4 bases, with 13 bases left in between. In germline, CDR1 is MNHEY, CDR2 SVGAGI. The CDR3 consists of 15 residues.

This sequence joins TRBV12-3 or TRBV12-4 and TRBJ2-7, with 9 bases matching TRBD2. V trimming: 7 bases; J trimming: 2 bases; junction bases outside the gene matches: 3. CDR3 length: 13 amino acids. The CDR3 nucleotides read TGTGCCAGCAAACTAGCGGGCACCTACGAGCAGTACTTC. Its protein product is CASKLAGTYEQYF.

Of note for this clonotype: Its ends do not fully match the called genes, so a read error is possible. The chain joins TRBV7-2 to TRBJ2-7, with D possibly matching TRBD1 (5 bases). Germline V gene data show CDR1 as SGHTA and CDR2 as FQGNSA. The length of the CDR3 is 12 residues. CDR3 in amino acids: CVSSLDSYEQYF. CDR3 nucleotide sequence: TGTGTCAGCAGCTTAGACAGCTACGAGCAGTACTTC. The full variable domain, completed using reference TRBV7-2 and TRBJ2-7, is GAGVSQSPSNKVTEKGKDVELRCDPISGHTALYWYRQSLGQGLEFLIYFQGNSAPDKSGLPSDRFSAERTGGSVSTLTIQRTQQEDSAVYLCVSSLDSYEQYFGPGTRLTVT.

The genes are TRBV28 and TRBJ2-5, with D perhaps assigned TRBD1 or TRBD2 (5 bases each). Germline CDR1 MDHEN, CDR2 SYDVKM. V shed 3 bases and J shed 4 bases, with 21 bases lying between them. There are 17 residues in the CDR3. CDR3 in amino acids: CASSFRGQRAQGETQYF. CDR3 DNA: TGTGCCAGCAGTTTTCGCGGGCAGAGGGCGCAGGGAGAGACCCAGTACTTC.

The genes are TRBV7-6 and TRBJ2-5; D tentatively reads TRBD1 or TRBD2 (5 bases each). Trimming took off 5 bases at V and 2 bases at J, with 18 bases between the two ends. Germline V lookup: CDR1 SGHVS, CDR2 FNYEAQ. This CDR3 has 16 amino acids. The CDR3 loop reads CASSPGRGALQETQYF. The DNA for the CDR3 is TGTGCCAGCAGCCCAGGACGGGGCGCCCTTCAAGAGACCCAGTACTTC.

This clonotype was detected only a few times. The chain couples TRBV29-1 to TRBJ1-2; 9 bases are a match to TRBD1. V lost 7 bases to trimming and J lost 0 bases; unmatched junction nucleotides: 15. This CDR3 region has 17 residues. CDR1 is SQVTM and CDR2 is ANQGSEA in the germline V gene. Written as DNA, the CDR3 is TGCAGCGACCTAGGGTGGGACAGGGCCCGATCTAACTATGGCTACACCTTC. Its protein is CSDLGWDRARSNYGYTF.

This clonotype was counted between two and nine times. The chain couples TRBV9 to TRBJ1-2; the D is unclear. Between the trimmed V and J ends, which lost 3 bases and 2 bases, there was a span of 14 bases. Germline V gene sequence: CDR1 SGDLS, CDR2 YYNGEE. The CDR3 spans 15 residues. In nucleotides, the CDR3 is TGTGCCAGCAGCGCCATTCCGCGAGAGAACTATGGCTACACCTTC. Its protein is CASSAIPRENYGYTF.

The genes are TRBV12-5 and TRBJ2-1; 11 bases align to TRBD1. There are 20 residues in the CDR3. Germline V gene data show CDR1 as LGHNT and CDR2 as FRNRAP. With V trimmed by 0 bases and J by 2 bases, 12 bases remained unmatched. CDR3 DNA sequence: TGTGCTAGTGGTTTGGTAAGGGACAGGGGGTTGGGGCGGACCTACAATGAGCAGTTCTTC. It codes for CASGLVRDRGLGRTYNEQFF.

This clonotype was counted once. This chain joins TRBV20-1 and TRBJ2-4, with TRBD1 matching 8 bases. Matching the DNA end better, TRBJ2-7 makes the J call doubtful. Germline V gives CDR1 DFQATT, CDR2 SNEGSKA (reference sequence). The CDR3 extends over 14 amino acids. The CDR3 reads CSARQGALDGEQYF. CDR3 bases: TGCAGTGCTAGACAGGGGGCGCTTGACGGCGAGCAGTACTTC.

A few counts support this clonotype. The chain links TRBV6-2 or TRBV6-3 to TRBJ2-4; D is possibly TRBD1 (5 bases). The DNA end lines up better with TRBJ2-7; the J call may be wrong. The CDR3 contains 15 residues. The germline V gene has CDR1 MNHEY and CDR2 SVGEGT. CDR3 region: CASSYVRPGSYEQYF. CDR3 DNA sequence: TGTGCCAGCAGTTATGTGAGGCCAGGGTCTTACGAGCAGTACTTC.

V is TRBV20-1 and J is TRBJ1-1; D is perhaps TRBD1 (6 bases). Germline V gives CDR1 DFQATT, CDR2 SNEGSKA (reference sequence). The V and J ends lost 2 bases and 4 bases respectively, with 17 bases between them. The CDR3 sequence is 15 residues long. The CDR3 nucleotides are TGCAGTGCTAGAAAACAGGGAATTTTTTCCACTGAAGCTTTCTTT. Translated, it gives CSARKQGIFSTEAFF.

This clonotype was counted between two and nine times. The CDR3 here is CASSHLDRLFNYGYTF. CDR3 nucleotide sequence: TGTGCCAGCAGCCATCTGGACAGGTTGTTTAACTATGGCTACACCTTC. The genes are TRBV4-2 and TRBJ1-2; 7 positions agree with TRBD1. CDR1 LGHNA and CDR2 YNFKEQ come from the germline V gene. V gave up 3 bases and J gave up 1 base; unmatched junction bases: 8. CDR3 size: 16 residues.

V and J are TRBV30 and TRBJ2-4; perhaps TRBD2 as D (6 bases). The end of the DNA aligns better with TRBJ2-7, so the J call may be wrong. Germline V CDR1 and CDR2: GTSNPN, SVGIG (reference sequence). The CDR3 consists of 13 residues. The CDR3, as DNA: TGTGCCTGGAATCGGGGGTCGAGCACCGAGCAGTACTTC. Protein: CAWNRGSSTEQYF.

The V gene is TRBV5-1, the J gene TRBJ2-1, with 13 nucleotides matching TRBD2. After removal of 7 bases from V and 7 bases from J, the junction contained 23 bases not matched to a gene. Germline assignment: CDR1 SGHRS and CDR2 YFSETQ. There are 20 residues in the CDR3. The CDR3 loop is CASLADALTSGRVWGNEQFF. DNA of the CDR3: TGCGCCAGCCTTGCCGATGCCCTAACTAGCGGGAGGGTTTGGGGGAATGAGCAGTTCTTC.

The chain joins TRBV4-1 to TRBJ2-5; the match to TRBD2 covers 9 bases. Trimming removed 4 bases from V and 4 bases from J; junction bases left unmatched: 16. Germline V gene data show CDR1 as MGHRA and CDR2 as YSYEKL. The CDR3 loop spans 18 amino acids. CDR3 DNA sequence: TGCGCCAGCAGCCCCAAGGTCCCCGGGACTAGCTATGCAGAGACCCAGTACTTC. It codes for CASSPKVPGTSYAETQYF.

This clonotype occurred many times. CDR3 coding DNA: TGCAGTGTTTACAGGGGGCGCCCCTACGAGCAGTACTTC. Its protein product is CSVYRGRPYEQYF. J is TRBJ2-7 and V is TRBV20-1; 9 bases are shared with TRBD1. The CDR3 sequence is 13 residues long. Looked up from germline, CDR1 is DFQATT and CDR2 is SNEGSKA (reference sequence). Trimming took 7 bases from V and 2 from J; bases not matched to a gene: 6.

This chain uses TRBV20-1 with TRBJ2-7; TRBD2 matches at 13 bases. The CDR3 length is 15 residues. V lost 3 bases and J lost 4; bases outside the gene matches: 6. CDR1 is DFQATT, CDR2 SNEGSKA, per germline (reference sequence). The CDR3 sequence: CSASGTSGTRYEQYF. The DNA for the CDR3 is TGCAGTGCTAGCGGGACTAGCGGGACGAGGTACGAGCAGTACTTC.

This chain connects TRBV20-1 to TRBJ2-1, with TRBD2 matching over 14 bases. CDR1 and CDR2 (germline): DFQATT, SNEGSKA (reference sequence). The CDR3 sequence is 14 residues long. Trimming took 3 bases from V and 5 from J; bases not matched to a gene: 0. The CDR3 DNA reads as TGCAGTGCTAGGACTAGCGGGAGGGACAATGAGCAGTTCTTC. This translates into CSARTSGRDNEQFF.

The V and J genes are TRBV4-1 and TRBJ1-2; D is ambiguous. V lost 0 bases to trimming and J lost 5 bases, with 10 bases between them. The CDR3 runs to 14 residues. Looked up from germline, CDR1 is MGHRA and CDR2 is YSYEKL. Here the CDR3 DNA reads TGCGCCAGCAGCCAAGATCCCACGGTTTATGGCTACACCTTC. This codes for CASSQDPTVYGYTF.

As for this clonotype: The junction differs from germline at one of its ends, possibly a read error. The chain uses TRBV6-1 and TRBJ2-3; either TRBD1 or TRBD2 may fit D (5 bases each). The CDR3 is 13 amino acids. Germline V gene data show CDR1 as MNHNS and CDR2 as SASEGT. In nucleotides, the CDR3 is TGTGCCACCGAACCGGGACGGTACCTTACGAAGTATTTT. As protein: CATEPGRYLTKYF.

In the case of this clonotype: An end of the junction differs from the germline gene, which may be a read error. This rearrangement joins TRBV6-2 or TRBV6-3 to TRBJ2-5, with unresolved D. The V gene's germline CDR1 is MNHEY and CDR2 SVGEGT. This CDR3 has 13 amino acids. CDR3 amino acids: CASSDSTLETQYF. The CDR3 region has the DNA TGTGCCAGCAGTGACTCGACTTTGGAGACCCAGTACTTC.

The CDR3 DNA follows: TGTGCCAGCAGCTCCCCTGGACGGCCTAACTATGGCTACACCTTC. Translating it yields CASSSPGRPNYGYTF. The V gene is TRBV7-2, the J gene TRBJ1-2; no definite D call. V gave up 4 bases and J gave up 0 bases, with 12 bases separating them. This CDR3 contains 15 residues. From germline, CDR1 is SGHTA and CDR2 FQGNSA.

The CDR3 sequence: CASSLFLRGNTEAFF. The CDR3 DNA reads as TGTGCCAGCAGTTTATTTCTCAGGGGGAACACTGAAGCTTTCTTT. The gene calls are TRBV28 and TRBJ1-1, with D possibly matching TRBD1 (6 bases). The V gene lost 1 base and the J gene lost 1 base, with 10 bases spanning the gap. Per germline, CDR1 MDHEN and CDR2 SYDVKM. CDR3 length equals 15 residues.

This clonotype was found a few times. This chain connects TRBV7-3 to TRBJ2-3; D ambiguous. V was pared by 1 base and J by 1 base, with 12 bases between. Germline-derived CDR1 and CDR2 are SGHTA and FQGTGA. This CDR3 spans 16 amino acids. CDR3 region: CASSLNGRQGTDTQYF. CDR3 DNA: TGTGCCAGCAGCTTAAACGGCAGACAAGGCACAGATACGCAGTATTTT.

The chain uses TRBV28 and TRBJ2-7, with 7 bases aligning to TRBD2. The tail of the sequence fits TRBJ2-5 better, so the J call may be wrong. Germline lookup yields CDR1 MDHEN and CDR2 SYDVKM. The CDR3 covers 14 residues. The CDR3 spells CASTPGGKGETQYF. The CDR3 DNA sequence: TGTGCCAGCACTCCGGGGGGAAAGGGGGAGACCCAGTACTTC.

This clonotype was seen once. A much larger clone differs by one base, so this may be a read error. The rearrangement joins TRBV11-2 to TRBJ2-4; D call uncertain. The J call is uncertain, as TRBJ2-7 better fits the DNA end. Germline V gene data show CDR1 as SGHAT and CDR2 as FQNNGV. This CDR3 spans 13 amino acids. CDR3 sequence (DNA): TGTGCCAGCAGCTGTGGCTTATCCTACGAGCAGTACTTC. This gives the protein CASSCGLSYEQYF.

V usage is TRBV27 and J usage is TRBJ2-7; 8 bases are shared with TRBD2. V lost 5 bases to trimming and J lost 4 bases; unmatched junction nucleotides: 10. Germline V CDR1 and CDR2: MNHEY, SMNVEV (reference sequence). CDR3 length equals 15 residues. For the CDR3, the DNA is TGTGCCAGCAGTCCGCTAAGCGGGAGTCGGTACGAGCAGTACTTC. This encodes CASSPLSGSRYEQYF.

This chain uses TRBV3-1 with TRBJ2-5; D is unclear. Trimming removed 0 bases at V and 4 bases at J, with 9 bases between. This CDR3 region has 14 residues. Per germline, CDR1 LGHDT and CDR2 YNNKEL (reference sequence). CDR3 sequence (DNA): TGTGCCAGCAGCCAAGATTTTGCCAGAGAGACCCAGTACTTC. It specifies CASSQDFARETQYF.

This clonotype was detected a few times. The V call is TRBV7-9, the J call TRBJ2-7; a weak D match, TRBD1 (5 bases). Germline assignment: CDR1 SEHNR and CDR2 FQNEAQ (reference sequence). Trimming left V 1 base short and J 3 bases short, with 10 bases between. The CDR3 runs to 14 residues. The CDR3 region has the DNA TGTGCCAGCAGCTTAGGGGAAGGGGTCTACGAGCAGTACTTC. It encodes CASSLGEGVYEQYF.

The CDR3 DNA is TGTGCCAGCCGGGGACTTACCCTCGGAGAGGAAACGAACGAGCAGTACTTC. It codes for CASRGLTLGEETNEQYF. The gene calls are TRBV6-1 and TRBJ2-7; TRBD2 is a possible D gene (6 bases). Germline lookup yields CDR1 MNHNS and CDR2 SASEGT. The CDR3 has 17 amino acids. The ends were cut back, 8 bases at V and 5 bases at J, with 28 bases in the middle.